This T cell receptor (beta chain) was identified during a study of PD-L1 blockade in urothelial cancer. Looked up from germline, CDR1 is LNHNV and CDR2 is YYDKDF (reference sequence). The length of the CDR3 is 16 residues. Trimming at V came to 3 bases and at J to 5 bases, leaving 10 bases not matched to a gene. This clone turned up a few times. TCRdb keeps only in-frame clones here, not all; method: immunoSEQ multiplex PCR. Of over 100,000 clones listed, around 90% are singletons. The time point was: peripheral blood 6 weeks after treatment start. V and J are TRBV15 and TRBJ1-5; 7 bases are shared with TRBD1. The starting material was PBMCs, obtained around atezolizumab (anti-PD-L1) treatment. The TCR comes from a man in his 60s with urothelial cancer. The chain's CDR3 is CATSSNRGLEDQPQHF. The CDR3 DNA sequence: TGTGCCACCAGCAGTAACAGGGGATTGGAGGATCAGCCCCAGCATTTT.